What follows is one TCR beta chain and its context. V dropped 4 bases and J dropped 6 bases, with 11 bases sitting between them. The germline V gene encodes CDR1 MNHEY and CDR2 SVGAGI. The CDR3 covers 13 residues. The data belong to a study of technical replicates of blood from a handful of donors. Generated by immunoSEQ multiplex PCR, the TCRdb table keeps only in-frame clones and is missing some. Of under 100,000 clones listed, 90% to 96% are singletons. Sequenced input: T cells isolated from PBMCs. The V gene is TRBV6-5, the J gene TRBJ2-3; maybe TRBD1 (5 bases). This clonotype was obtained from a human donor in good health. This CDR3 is CASSFMGQDTQYF. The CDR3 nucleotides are TGTGCCAGCAGTTTTATGGGGCAGGATACGCAGTATTTT.